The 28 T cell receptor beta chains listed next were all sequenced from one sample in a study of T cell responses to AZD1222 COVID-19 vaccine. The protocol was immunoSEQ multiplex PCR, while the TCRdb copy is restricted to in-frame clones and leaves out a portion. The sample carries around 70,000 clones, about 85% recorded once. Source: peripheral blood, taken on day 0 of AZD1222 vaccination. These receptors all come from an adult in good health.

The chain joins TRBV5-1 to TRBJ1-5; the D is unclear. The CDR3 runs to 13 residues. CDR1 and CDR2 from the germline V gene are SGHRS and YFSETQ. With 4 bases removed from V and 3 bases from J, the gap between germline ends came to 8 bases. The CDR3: CASSSGDNQPQHF. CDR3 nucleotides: TGCGCCAGCAGCAGCGGGGACAATCAGCCCCAGCATTTT.

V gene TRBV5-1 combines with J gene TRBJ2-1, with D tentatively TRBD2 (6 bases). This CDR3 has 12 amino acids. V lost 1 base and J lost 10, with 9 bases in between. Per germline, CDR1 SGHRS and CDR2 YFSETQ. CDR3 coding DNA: TGCGCCAGCAGCTTGAGTGCGGGGGAGCAGTTCTTC. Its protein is CASSLSAGEQFF.

The CDR3 DNA sequence: TGTGCCAGCCAGAGACGAGGCAGCTCCTACGAGCAGTACTTC. As protein: CASQRRGSSYEQYF. The chain joins TRBV2 to TRBJ2-7; D remains unclear. CDR3 length equals 14 residues. The germline V and J ends were trimmed by 8 bases and 0 bases, with 14 bases remaining between them. The germline CDR1 and CDR2 sequences are SNHLY and FYNNEI.

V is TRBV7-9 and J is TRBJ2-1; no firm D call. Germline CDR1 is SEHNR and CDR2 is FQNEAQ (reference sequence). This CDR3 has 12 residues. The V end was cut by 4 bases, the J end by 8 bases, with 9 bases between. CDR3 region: CASSSYPDEQFF. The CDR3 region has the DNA TGTGCCAGCAGCTCTTATCCGGATGAGCAGTTCTTC.

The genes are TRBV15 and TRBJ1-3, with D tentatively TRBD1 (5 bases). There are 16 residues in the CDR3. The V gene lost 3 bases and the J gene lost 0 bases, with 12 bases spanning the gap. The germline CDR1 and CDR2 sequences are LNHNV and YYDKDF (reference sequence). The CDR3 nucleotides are TGTGCCACCAGCAGGAACCCGACAGACTCTGGAAACACCATATATTTT. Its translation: CATSRNPTDSGNTIYF.

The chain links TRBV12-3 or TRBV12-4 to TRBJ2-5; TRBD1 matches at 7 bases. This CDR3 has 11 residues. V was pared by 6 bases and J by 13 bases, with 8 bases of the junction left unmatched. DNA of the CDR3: TGTGCCAGCAGCCGACAGGGCTTGGGGTACTTC. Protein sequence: CASSRQGLGYF.

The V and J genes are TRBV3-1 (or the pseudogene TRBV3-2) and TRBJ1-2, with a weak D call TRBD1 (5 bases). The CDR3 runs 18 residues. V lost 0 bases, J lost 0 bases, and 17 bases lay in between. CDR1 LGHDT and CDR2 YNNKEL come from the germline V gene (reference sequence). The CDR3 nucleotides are TGTGCCAGCAGCCAAGATGGGGGGAACGGCTTCGCTAACTATGGCTACACCTTC. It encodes CASSQDGGNGFANYGYTF.

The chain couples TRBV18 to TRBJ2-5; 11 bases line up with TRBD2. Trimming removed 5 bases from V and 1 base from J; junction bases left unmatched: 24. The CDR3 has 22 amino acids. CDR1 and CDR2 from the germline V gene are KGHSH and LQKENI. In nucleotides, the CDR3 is TGTGCCAGCTCAACCCTCCCGATGACAGGGATTCTAGCGGGAGGACGCCAAGAGACCCAGTACTTC. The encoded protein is CASSTLPMTGILAGGRQETQYF.

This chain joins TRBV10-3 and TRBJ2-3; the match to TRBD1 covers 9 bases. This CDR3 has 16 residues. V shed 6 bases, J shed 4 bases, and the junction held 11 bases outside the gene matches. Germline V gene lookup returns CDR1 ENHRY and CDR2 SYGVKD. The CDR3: CAISLQGAGGADTQYF. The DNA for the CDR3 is TGTGCCATCAGCTTACAGGGGGCCGGAGGAGCAGATACGCAGTATTTT.

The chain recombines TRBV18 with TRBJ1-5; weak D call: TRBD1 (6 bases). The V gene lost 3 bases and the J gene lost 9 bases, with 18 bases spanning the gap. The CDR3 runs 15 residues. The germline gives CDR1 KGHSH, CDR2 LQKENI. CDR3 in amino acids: CASSPPGAGEGPQHF. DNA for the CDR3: TGTGCCAGCTCACCTCCCGGGGCAGGGGAAGGGCCCCAGCATTTT.

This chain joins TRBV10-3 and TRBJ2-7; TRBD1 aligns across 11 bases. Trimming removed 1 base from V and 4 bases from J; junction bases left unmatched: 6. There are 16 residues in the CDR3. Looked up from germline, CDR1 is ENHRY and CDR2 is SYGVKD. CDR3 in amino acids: CAISELGGQGAYEQYF. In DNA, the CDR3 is TGTGCCATCAGTGAGTTAGGAGGACAGGGGGCATACGAGCAGTACTTC.

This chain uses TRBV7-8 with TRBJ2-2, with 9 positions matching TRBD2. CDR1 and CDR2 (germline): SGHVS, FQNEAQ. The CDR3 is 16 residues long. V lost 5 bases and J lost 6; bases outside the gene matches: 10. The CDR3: CASSGGAGGGAGELFF. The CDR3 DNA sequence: TGTGCCAGCAGCGGAGGAGCGGGAGGTGGGGCCGGGGAGCTGTTTTTT.

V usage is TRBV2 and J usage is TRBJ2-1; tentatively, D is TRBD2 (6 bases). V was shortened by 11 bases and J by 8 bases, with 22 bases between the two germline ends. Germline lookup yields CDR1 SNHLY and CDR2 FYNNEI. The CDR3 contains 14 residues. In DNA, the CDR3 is TGTGCCGTACCGGGACGGAGGGTTTTTGATGAGCAGTTCTTC. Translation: CAVPGRRVFDEQFF. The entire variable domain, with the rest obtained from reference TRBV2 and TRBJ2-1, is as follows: EPEVTQTPSHQVTQMGQEVILRCVPISNHLYFYWYRQILGQKVEFLVSFYNNEISEKSEIFDDQFSVERPDGSNFTLKIRSTKLEDSAMYFCAVPGRRVFDEQFFGPGTRLTVL.

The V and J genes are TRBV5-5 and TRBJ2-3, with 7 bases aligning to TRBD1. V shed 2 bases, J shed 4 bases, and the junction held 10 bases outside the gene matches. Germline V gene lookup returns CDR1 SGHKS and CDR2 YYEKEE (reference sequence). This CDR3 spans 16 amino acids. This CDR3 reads CASSFRPSQGADTQYF. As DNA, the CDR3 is TGTGCCAGCAGCTTCAGACCTTCCCAGGGGGCAGATACGCAGTATTTT. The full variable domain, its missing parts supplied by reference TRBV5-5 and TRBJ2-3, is DAGVTQSPTHLIKTRGQQVTLRCSPISGHKSVSWYQQVLGQGPQFIFQYYEKEERGRGNFPDRFSARQFPNYSSELNVNALLLGDSALYLCASSFRPSQGADTQYFGPGTRLTVL.

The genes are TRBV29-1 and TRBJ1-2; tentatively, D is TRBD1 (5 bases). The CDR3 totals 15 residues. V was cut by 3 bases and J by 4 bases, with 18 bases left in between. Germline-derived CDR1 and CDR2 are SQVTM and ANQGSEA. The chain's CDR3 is CSVDEFQGTGYGYTF. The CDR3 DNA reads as TGCAGCGTTGATGAGTTCCAAGGGACGGGCTATGGCTACACCTTC.

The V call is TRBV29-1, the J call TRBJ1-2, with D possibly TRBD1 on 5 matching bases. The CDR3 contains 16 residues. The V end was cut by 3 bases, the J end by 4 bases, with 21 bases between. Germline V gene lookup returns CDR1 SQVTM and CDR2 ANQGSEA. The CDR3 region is CSVDSRRDPASYGYTF. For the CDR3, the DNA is TGCAGCGTTGATAGTAGGCGGGACCCCGCGAGCTATGGCTACACCTTC.

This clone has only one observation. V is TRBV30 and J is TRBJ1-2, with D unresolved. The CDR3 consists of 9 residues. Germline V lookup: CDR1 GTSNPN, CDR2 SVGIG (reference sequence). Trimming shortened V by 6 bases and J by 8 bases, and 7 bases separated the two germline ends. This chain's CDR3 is CACYPGYTF. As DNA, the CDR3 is TGTGCCTGCTATCCCGGCTACACCTTC.

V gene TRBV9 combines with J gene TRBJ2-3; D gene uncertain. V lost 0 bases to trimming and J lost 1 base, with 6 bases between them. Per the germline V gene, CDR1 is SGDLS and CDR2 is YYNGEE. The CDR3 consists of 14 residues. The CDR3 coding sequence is TGTGCCAGCAGCGTAGTCGCGCGCACAGATACGCAGTATTTT. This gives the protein CASSVVARTDTQYF. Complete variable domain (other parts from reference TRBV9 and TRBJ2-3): DSGVTQTPKHLITATGQRVTLRCSPRSGDLSVYWYQQSLDQGLQFLIQYYNGEERAKGNILERFSAQQFPDLHSELNLSSLELGDSALYFCASSVVARTDTQYFGPGTRLTVL.

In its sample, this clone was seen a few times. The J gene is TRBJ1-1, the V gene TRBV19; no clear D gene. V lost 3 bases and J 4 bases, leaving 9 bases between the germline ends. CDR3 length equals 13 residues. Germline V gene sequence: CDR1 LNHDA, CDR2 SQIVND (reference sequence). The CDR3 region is CASSIPRSTEAFF. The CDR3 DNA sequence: TGTGCCAGTAGTATCCCCCGGAGCACTGAAGCTTTCTTT.

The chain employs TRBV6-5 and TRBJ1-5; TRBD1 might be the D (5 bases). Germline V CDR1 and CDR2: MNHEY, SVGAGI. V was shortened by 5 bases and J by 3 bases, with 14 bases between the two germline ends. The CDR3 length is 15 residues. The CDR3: CASSKGLGYNQPQHF. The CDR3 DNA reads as TGTGCCAGCAGTAAGGGACTGGGCTACAATCAGCCCCAGCATTTT.

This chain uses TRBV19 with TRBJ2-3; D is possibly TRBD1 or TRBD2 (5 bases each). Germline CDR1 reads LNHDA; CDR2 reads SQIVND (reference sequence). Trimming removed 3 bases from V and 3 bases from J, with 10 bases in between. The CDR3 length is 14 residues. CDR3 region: CASSMGTNTDTQYF. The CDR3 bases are TGTGCCAGTAGTATGGGGACCAATACAGATACGCAGTATTTT. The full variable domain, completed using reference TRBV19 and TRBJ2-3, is DGGITQSPKYLFRKEGQNVTLSCEQNLNHDAMYWYRQDPGQGLRLIYYSQIVNDFQKGDIAEGYSVSREKKESFPLTVTSAQKNPTAFYLCASSMGTNTDTQYFGPGTRLTVL.

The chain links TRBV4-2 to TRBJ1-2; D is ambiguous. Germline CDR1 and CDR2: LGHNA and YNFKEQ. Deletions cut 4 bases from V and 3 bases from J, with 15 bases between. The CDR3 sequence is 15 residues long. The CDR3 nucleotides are TGTGCCAGCAGCCCGTATGTGACGGAAGACTATGGCTACACCTTC. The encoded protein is CASSPYVTEDYGYTF.

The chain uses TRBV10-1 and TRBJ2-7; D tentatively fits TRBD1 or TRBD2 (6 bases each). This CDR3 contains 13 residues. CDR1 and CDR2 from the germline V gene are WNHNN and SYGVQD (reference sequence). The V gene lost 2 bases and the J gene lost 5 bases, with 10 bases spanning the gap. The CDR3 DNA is TGCGCCAGCAGTGAGGGGGGGCGGGACGAGCAGTACTTC. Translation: CASSEGGRDEQYF.

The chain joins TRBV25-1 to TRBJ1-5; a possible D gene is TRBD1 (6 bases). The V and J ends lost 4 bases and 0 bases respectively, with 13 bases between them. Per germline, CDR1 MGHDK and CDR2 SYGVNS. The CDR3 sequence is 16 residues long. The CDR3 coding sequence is TGTGCCAGCAGTGCCCCAGACAGGTTTAGCAATCAGCCCCAGCATTTT. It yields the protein CASSAPDRFSNQPQHF.

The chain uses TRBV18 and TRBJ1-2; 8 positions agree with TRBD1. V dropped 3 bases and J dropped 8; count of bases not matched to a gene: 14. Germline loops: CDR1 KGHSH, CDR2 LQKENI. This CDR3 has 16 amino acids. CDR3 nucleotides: TGTGCCAGCTCACCCGGACAGGGAGGAGAGGCGTGGGGCTACACCTTC. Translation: CASSPGQGGEAWGYTF. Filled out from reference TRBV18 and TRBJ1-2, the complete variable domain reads NAGVMQNPRHLVRRRGQEARLRCSPMKGHSHVYWYRQLPEEGLKFMVYLQKENIIDESGMPKERFSAEFPKEGPSILRIQQVVRGDSAAYFCASSPGQGGEAWGYTFGSGTRLTVV.

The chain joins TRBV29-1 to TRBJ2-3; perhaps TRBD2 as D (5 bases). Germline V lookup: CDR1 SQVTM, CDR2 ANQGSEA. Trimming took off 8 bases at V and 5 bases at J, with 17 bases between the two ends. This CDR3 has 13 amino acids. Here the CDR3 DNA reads TGCAGCCTTTTGTCCGGAGGAGGAGATACGCAGTATTTT. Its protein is CSLLSGGGDTQYF.

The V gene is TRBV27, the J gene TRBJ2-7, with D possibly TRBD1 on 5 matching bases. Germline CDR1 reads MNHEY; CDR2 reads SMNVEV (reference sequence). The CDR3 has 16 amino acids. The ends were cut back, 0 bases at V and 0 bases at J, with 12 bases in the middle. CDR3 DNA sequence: TGTGCCAGCAGTTTATCGTTGACGACAGTCTCCTACGAGCAGTACTTC. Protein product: CASSLSLTTVSYEQYF.

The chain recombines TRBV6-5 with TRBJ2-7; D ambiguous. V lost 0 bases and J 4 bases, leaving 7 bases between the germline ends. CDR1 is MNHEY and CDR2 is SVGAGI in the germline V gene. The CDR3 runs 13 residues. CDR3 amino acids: CASSYSREYEQYF. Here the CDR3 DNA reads TGTGCCAGCAGTTACTCGAGAGAATACGAGCAGTACTTC.